This passage covers 21 T cell receptor beta chains from one sample sequenced in a study of T-cell memory formation after mild COVID-19. Each CDR3 protein is one row after TCRdb ran MiXCR on the 5' RACE reads. The sample records around 250,000 distinct CDR3 sequences, around 17% being singletons. The source material was PBMCs or a T cell subset sorted from them (not recorded which). The receptors here all came from a man in his late teens or twenties who had mild COVID-19 (a few samples of this study predate the infection). Cell type and time point are not known.

The chain combines TRBV10-3 with TRBJ2-7; D is possibly TRBD1 (5 bases). With 6 bases removed from V and 2 bases from J, the gap between germline ends came to 14 bases. Germline assignment: CDR1 ENHRY and CDR2 SYGVKD. This CDR3 contains 14 residues. The CDR3 protein is CAIRAAGIPYEQYF. The CDR3 nucleotides read TGTGCCATCAGGGCGGCAGGGATACCCTACGAGCAGTACTTC.

The chain carries TRBV7-8 and TRBJ2-5; D might be TRBD2 (7 bases). The germline CDR1 and CDR2 sequences are SGHVS and FQNEAQ. The CDR3 runs 17 residues. The ends were cut back, 8 bases at V and 0 bases at J, with 22 bases in the middle. The CDR3 sequence is CASRGGAGDQYQETQYF. The CDR3, as DNA: TGTGCCAGCCGTGGGGGGGCGGGGGATCAGTACCAAGAGACCCAGTACTTC.

As DNA, the CDR3 is TGTGCCAGCAGTGCCCGGACTCAACTCACAGGAGCTTTCTTT. This codes for CASSARTQLTGAFF. The V and J genes are TRBV6-6 and TRBJ1-1; perhaps TRBD1 as D (5 bases). Germline CDR1 MNHNY, CDR2 SVGAGI (reference sequence). The germline V and J ends were trimmed by 5 bases and 10 bases, with 20 bases remaining between them. CDR3 size: 14 residues.

The V gene is TRBV4-3, the J gene TRBJ2-1; 15 bases fit TRBD2. V lost 3 bases, J lost 4 bases, and 7 bases stayed unmatched. This CDR3 has 18 residues. The germline V gene encodes CDR1 LGHNA and CDR2 YSLEER. The CDR3 protein is CASSQGTSGGPIYNEQFF. CDR3 nucleotide sequence: TGCGCCAGCAGCCAGGGGACTAGCGGGGGGCCTATATACAATGAGCAGTTCTTC.

This chain connects TRBV7-2 to TRBJ1-1; 8 nucleotides line up with TRBD1. J lost 3 bases, V lost 5 bases, and 2 bases had no gene match. Looked up from germline, CDR1 is SGHTA and CDR2 is FQGNSA. This CDR3 is 13 amino acids long. The CDR3 region has the DNA TGTGCCAGCAGCGAGGACAGGGACACTGAAGCTTTCTTT. It translates to CASSEDRDTEAFF.

In its sample, this clonotype was seen many times. V usage is TRBV7-8 and J usage is TRBJ1-1; D remains ambiguous. The length of the CDR3 is 14 residues. CDR1 is SGHVS and CDR2 is FQNEAQ in the germline V gene. V shed 0 bases and J shed 3 bases, with 8 bases lying between them. CDR3 amino acids: CASSLAAGYTEAFF. The CDR3 nucleotides read TGTGCCAGCAGCTTAGCAGCAGGATACACTGAAGCTTTCTTT. Full variable domain (outside the CDR3, taken from reference TRBV7-8 and TRBJ1-1): GAGVSQSPRYKVAKRGQDVALRCDPISGHVSLFWYQQALGQGPEFLTYFQNEAQLDKSGLPSDRFFAERPEGSVSTLKIQRTQQEDSAVYLCASSLAAGYTEAFFGQGTRLTVV.

This clonotype was observed a handful of times. The chain recombines TRBV21-1 with TRBJ2-7; the DNA was not compared with TRBD2, the D call given in the table. TRBV21-1 is annotated as a pseudogene. This CDR3 contains 11 residues. CDR3 sequence: CAPSGRREQYV. CDR3 nucleotides: TGTGCTCCCAGCGGGAGGAGGGAGCAGTACGTC.

This clonotype was counted a few times. The chain recombines TRBV6-2 or TRBV6-3 with TRBJ2-1, with 7 nucleotides matching TRBD1. CDR1 is MNHEY and CDR2 is SVGEGT in the germline V gene. CDR3 length: 14 residues. Germline trimming cut 5 bases from V and 6 bases from J; bases unmatched to any gene: 7. The DNA for the CDR3 is TGTGCCAGCAGTAACTACAGGGGAACCAATGAGCAGTTCTTC. This encodes CASSNYRGTNEQFF.

This clonotype was seen more than once but under ten times. The V gene is TRBV5-1, the J gene TRBJ2-3, with D possibly matching TRBD1 (5 bases). V lost 5 bases and J lost 4, with 8 bases in between. CDR1 and CDR2 (germline): SGHRS, YFSETQ. The CDR3 has 12 residues. The CDR3 bases are TGCGCCAGCAGTCAGGGCCCAGATACGCAGTATTTT. It yields the protein CASSQGPDTQYF.

The table lists this clonotype with a few counts. This chain connects TRBV9 to TRBJ2-4; TRBD1 aligns across 7 bases. This CDR3 has 14 amino acids. The ends lost 2 bases at V and 6 bases at J; junction bases unmatched: 5. The germline gives CDR1 SGDLS, CDR2 YYNGEE. In DNA form, the CDR3 reads TGTGCCAGCAGCGTTTCCGGGACAGTAAACATTCAGTACTTC. Its protein product is CASSVSGTVNIQYF.

This CDR3 reads CASSLWQGYGYTF. CDR3 DNA: TGCGCCAGCAGCTTGTGGCAGGGCTATGGCTACACCTTC. This rearrangement joins TRBV5-1 to TRBJ1-2, with a weak D call TRBD1 (5 bases). Trimming left V 1 base short and J 4 bases short, with 8 bases between. This CDR3 contains 13 residues. Germline lookup yields CDR1 SGHRS and CDR2 YFSETQ.

The chain carries TRBV7-3 and TRBJ2-3; D gene unclear. The CDR3 totals 14 residues. Trimming took 2 bases from V and 2 from J, leaving 8 bases between them. Germline V lookup: CDR1 SGHTA, CDR2 FQGTGA. The CDR3 loop is CASSLLGPTDTQYF. The CDR3 DNA reads TGTGCCAGCAGCTTACTGGGCCCCACAGATACGCAGTATTTT.

The genes are TRBV12-3 or TRBV12-4 and TRBJ2-2; D remains unclear. This CDR3 is built from 12 residues. The V gene lost 7 bases and the J gene lost 5 bases, with 8 bases spanning the gap. CDR3 in amino acids: CASITKTGELFF. The CDR3 DNA reads TGTGCCAGCATCACAAAGACCGGGGAGCTGTTTTTT.

V is TRBV4-3 and J is TRBJ2-6, with D unclear. This CDR3 has 16 residues. Germline-derived CDR1 and CDR2 are LGHNA and YSLEER. Trimming removed 3 bases at V and 0 bases at J, with 9 bases between. CDR3: CASSHHSSSGANVLTF. CDR3 DNA sequence: TGCGCCAGCAGCCACCACTCGAGCTCTGGGGCCAACGTCCTGACTTTC.

This clonotype has only a few counts. V and J are TRBV19 and TRBJ1-5; TRBD1 matches 9 bases. Germline loops: CDR1 LNHDA, CDR2 SQIVND (reference sequence). CDR3 length: 16 amino acids. J lost 1 base, V lost 5 bases, and 6 bases had no gene match. Written as DNA, the CDR3 is TGTGCCAGTAGTCCCCGGACAGGGGCAAGCAATCAGCCCCAGCATTTT. It is translated as CASSPRTGASNQPQHF.

This clonotype was observed at least ten times. The chain has TRBV7-2 and TRBJ2-4; 7 bases are a match to TRBD1. Germline-derived CDR1 and CDR2 are SGHTA and FQGNSA. The CDR3 is 14 amino acids. The J segment lost 5 bases and the V segment lost 0 bases, leaving 1 base of the junction unmatched. The DNA for the CDR3 is TGTGCCAGCAGCTTAGCAGGGGGCGAAAACATTCAGTACTTC. The encoded protein is CASSLAGGENIQYF. Full variable domain (outside the CDR3, taken from reference TRBV7-2 and TRBJ2-4): GAGVSQSPSNKVTEKGKDVELRCDPISGHTALYWYRQSLGQGLEFLIYFQGNSAPDKSGLPSDRFSAERTGGSVSTLTIQRTQQEDSAVYLCASSLAGGENIQYFGAGTRLSVL.

The chain employs TRBV6-5 and TRBJ1-3; D might be TRBD1 (5 bases). There are 15 residues in the CDR3. V was cut by 7 bases and J by 0 bases, with 13 bases left in between. Germline CDR1 is MNHEY and CDR2 is SVGAGI. The CDR3 sequence is CASTPSGGSGNTIYF. CDR3 DNA sequence: TGTGCCAGCACCCCGTCCGGGGGCTCTGGAAACACCATATATTTT.

This clonotype turned up a few times. This rearrangement joins TRBV5-1 to TRBJ1-1; D is undetermined. Trimming stripped 0 bases from V and 2 bases from J, with 8 bases between. This CDR3 spans 14 amino acids. The V gene's germline CDR1 is SGHRS and CDR2 YFSETQ. The CDR3 DNA reads as TGCGCCAGCAGCTTGGGAATGGGCAACACTGAAGCTTTCTTT. Its protein is CASSLGMGNTEAFF.

This clonotype showed up many times. This chain joins TRBV12-3 or TRBV12-4 and TRBJ2-7; the D gene is possibly TRBD2 (5 bases). The CDR3 runs to 11 residues. V was clipped by 5 bases and J by 3 bases, with 5 bases between them. CDR3 nucleotide sequence: TGTGCCAGCAGTCGGGGCTACGAGCAGTACTTC. As protein: CASSRGYEQYF.

This clonotype was picked up a small number of times. The V call is TRBV12-3 or TRBV12-4, the J call TRBJ2-2; D uncertain. Deletions cut 6 bases from V and 1 base from J, with 9 bases between. This CDR3 has 14 amino acids. CDR3 loop: CASRWRLNTGELFF. In nucleotides, the CDR3 is TGTGCCAGCAGATGGAGACTGAACACCGGGGAGCTGTTTTTT.

This clonotype was found a few times. V gene TRBV20-1 combines with J gene TRBJ2-7; D possibly corresponds to TRBD1 (6 bases). The ends were cut back, 6 bases at V and 5 bases at J, with 14 bases in the middle. This CDR3 is 12 amino acids long. Looked up from germline, CDR1 is DFQATT and CDR2 is SNEGSKA (reference sequence). Written as DNA, the CDR3 is TGCAGTGCGGGTCAGGGGAGTGACGAGCAGTACGTC. This gives the protein CSAGQGSDEQYV.